This T cell receptor (beta chain) was profiled in a study of cytomegalovirus exposure and HLA in healthy donors. The PCR ran on 60 Vbeta and 13 Jbeta primers. TCRdb's table, derived via immunoSEQ multiplex PCR, lists solely in-frame clones and lacks some. The sample has some 180,000 clones, around three quarters seen once. Germline-derived CDR1 and CDR2 are MGHRA and YSYEKL. The CDR3 sequence is 18 residues long. Regarding this clone: Its ends do not fully match the called genes, so a read error is possible.

Input material: PBMCs. The rearrangement links TRBV4-1 to TRBJ2-6, with D maybe TRBD1 (6 bases). This clonotype was sampled from a woman younger than 45 in good health and CMV-seropositive. The CDR3 DNA reads TGCGCCAGCAGCAAGGGGCCCAGGGGTTTCTCTGGGGCCAACGGCCTGACTTTC. Translation gives CASSKGPRGFSGANGLTF.